The rows below give T cell receptor beta chains drawn from one sample of a study of cytomegalovirus exposure and HLA in healthy donors. This table comes from immunoSEQ multiplex PCR, and its TCRdb copy is limited to in-frame clones, with some not included. Here the sample table reports 200,000 to 250,000 clones. Sequencing was done on a sample of PBMCs. The receptors derive from a girl under 10 years old in good health and CMV-seropositive. CDR3s include the opening cysteine and the closing phenylalanine or tryptophan. D genes are given only for firm matches.

d_call: NA
j_call: TRBJ2-3
v_call: TRBV5-1
cdr3_nt: TGCGCCAGCAGCACAGACAGGCCTAGCACAGATACGCAGTATTTT
cdr3_aa: CASSTDRPSTDTQYF

d_call: TRBD1
j_call: TRBJ2-2
v_call: TRBV7-8
cdr3_nt: TGTGCCAGCAGCTTAGCGCTCGGGACAGGGTCGTTTACCGGGGAGCTGTTTTTT
cdr3_aa: CASSLALGTGSFTGELFF

d_call: NA
j_call: TRBJ2-7
v_call: TRBV5-1
cdr3_nt: TGCGCCAGCAGCTTGGCCTGGAGCGCCGAGCAGTACTTC
cdr3_aa: CASSLAWSAEQYF

d_call: TRBD1
j_call: TRBJ1-2
v_call: TRBV7-2
cdr3_nt: TGTGCCAGCAGCGTCCGGGACAGGGGCGGGGGCTACACCTTC
cdr3_aa: CASSVRDRGGGYTF

d_call: TRBD2
j_call: TRBJ2-1
v_call: TRBV10-2
cdr3_nt: TGCGCCAGCAGCGTAAAGCGGGAGGGTTATGAGCAGTTCTTC
cdr3_aa: CASSVKREGYEQFF

d_call: NA
j_call: TRBJ2-7
v_call: TRBV6-6
cdr3_nt: TGTGCCAGCAGTTACTCGATGACAGGCACAAGCATCGAGCAGTACTTC
cdr3_aa: CASSYSMTGTSIEQYF

d_call: NA
j_call: TRBJ1-5
v_call: TRBV30
cdr3_nt: TGTGCCTGGAACTCGGGGGAATGGGGGGAAACTAGCAATCAGCCCCAGCATTTT
cdr3_aa: CAWNSGEWGETSNQPQHF

d_call: NA
j_call: TRBJ2-7
v_call: TRBV5-1
cdr3_nt: TGCGCCAGCAGCTCTGGACTGAGCCCCTACGAGCAGTACTTC
cdr3_aa: CASSSGLSPYEQYF

d_call: NA
j_call: TRBJ2-7
v_call: TRBV5-1
cdr3_nt: TGCGCCAGCAGCTTGGGGGCGCGGGACAGCGCCCAATCCTACGAGCAGTACTTC
cdr3_aa: CASSLGARDSAQSYEQYF

d_call: NA
j_call: TRBJ2-2
v_call: TRBV28
cdr3_nt: TGTGCCAGCAGGCCCCCAGTGGACACCGGGGAGCTGTTTTTT
cdr3_aa: CASRPPVDTGELFF

d_call: TRBD2
j_call: TRBJ2-1
v_call: TRBV2
cdr3_nt: TGTGCCAGCCGTGGTTGGACTAGCGGGAGGATGGCTTACAATGAGCAGTTCTTC
cdr3_aa: CASRGWTSGRMAYNEQFF

d_call: NA
j_call: TRBJ2-1
v_call: TRBV5-4
cdr3_nt: TGTGCCGCCCGGGACTCATACAATGAGCAGTTCTTC
cdr3_aa: CAARDSYNEQFF

d_call: NA
j_call: TRBJ2-7
v_call: TRBV19
cdr3_nt: TGTGCCAGTAGTATTCTGGAGCGGTCCTACGAGCAGTACTTC
cdr3_aa: CASSILERSYEQYF

d_call: TRBD2
j_call: TRBJ2-7
v_call: TRBV27
cdr3_nt: TGTGCCAGCAGTCTAGCGGGAGGTAACGAGCAGTACTTC
cdr3_aa: CASSLAGGNEQYF

d_call: TRBD1
j_call: TRBJ1-5
v_call: TRBV6-1
cdr3_nt: TGTGCCAGCAGTGAAGTGACAGGGGTTAGCAATCAGCCCCAGCATTTT
cdr3_aa: CASSEVTGVSNQPQHF

d_call: NA
j_call: TRBJ2-2
v_call: TRBV7-9
cdr3_nt: TGTGCCAGCAGCCCCCATGGGGAGACCGGGGAGCTGTTTTTT
cdr3_aa: CASSPHGETGELFF

d_call: TRBD1
j_call: TRBJ2-7
v_call: TRBV29-1
cdr3_nt: TGCAGCGCCCAGACGACAGGGGGCATCGACGAGCAGTACTTC
cdr3_aa: CSAQTTGGIDEQYF

d_call: NA
j_call: TRBJ1-1
v_call: TRBV19
cdr3_nt: TGTGCCAGTAGTATATTCGACAGAGAAGCTTTCTTT
cdr3_aa: CASSIFDREAFF

d_call: NA
j_call: TRBJ1-2
v_call: TRBV6-5
cdr3_nt: TGTGCCAGCAGCTACCACGAGGACAGAGCATTATATGGCTACACCTTC
cdr3_aa: CASSYHEDRALYGYTF

d_call: NA
j_call: TRBJ2-2
v_call: TRBV6-5
cdr3_nt: TGTGCCAGCAACCGGAGGGGAGACACCGGGGAGCTGTTTTTT
cdr3_aa: CASNRRGDTGELFF

d_call: NA
j_call: TRBJ2-7
v_call: TRBV6-5
cdr3_nt: TGTGCCAGCAGTACACAGGTGGGCTACGAGCAGTACTTC
cdr3_aa: CASSTQVGYEQYF

d_call: NA
j_call: TRBJ1-2
v_call: TRBV29-1
cdr3_nt: TGCAGCGTTGATCCCTCCAGATTTGGCTACACCTTC
cdr3_aa: CSVDPSRFGYTF

d_call: NA
j_call: TRBJ1-1
v_call: TRBV7-2
cdr3_nt: TGTGCCAGCAGCTTATCGGGTTATGGGAACACTGAAGCTTTCTTT
cdr3_aa: CASSLSGYGNTEAFF

d_call: TRBD1
j_call: TRBJ1-2
v_call: TRBV27
cdr3_nt: TGTGCCAGCAGTTTCGTACAGGGGGCGCATGGCTACACCTTC
cdr3_aa: CASSFVQGAHGYTF

d_call: TRBD1
j_call: TRBJ1-4
v_call: TRBV4-2
cdr3_nt: TGTGCCAGCAGCCTAAGACAGGGGGTTCATGAAAAACTGTTTTTT
cdr3_aa: CASSLRQGVHEKLFF

d_call: NA
j_call: TRBJ2-7
v_call: TRBV7-3
cdr3_nt: TGTGCCAGCAGCCATACGGCTAGACCGGGCTCCTACGAGCAGTACTTC
cdr3_aa: CASSHTARPGSYEQYF

d_call: NA
j_call: TRBJ1-1
v_call: TRBV29-1
cdr3_nt: TGCAGCGTGCCCCGGACAATGAACACTGAAGCTTTCTTT
cdr3_aa: CSVPRTMNTEAFF

d_call: TRBD1
j_call: TRBJ1-2
v_call: TRBV27
cdr3_nt: TGTGCCAGCAGTCTTCAACAGGGGAACTATGGCTACACCTTC
cdr3_aa: CASSLQQGNYGYTF

d_call: NA
j_call: TRBJ2-7
v_call: TRBV5-1
cdr3_nt: TGCGCCAGCAGGGGGCTAAACGAGCGGTACTTC
cdr3_aa: CASRGLNERYF

d_call: TRBD1
j_call: TRBJ2-1
v_call: TRBV29-1
cdr3_nt: TGCAGCGTTGTCTGGGACAGCCAGTACAATGAGCAGTTCTTC
cdr3_aa: CSVVWDSQYNEQFF

d_call: NA
j_call: TRBJ1-1
v_call: TRBV28
cdr3_nt: TGTGCCAGCAGTTTCCAGTCTGAAGCTTTCTTT
cdr3_aa: CASSFQSEAFF

d_call: NA
j_call: TRBJ1-5
v_call: TRBV6-5
cdr3_nt: TGTGCCAGCAGTTACTCAGCGAATCAGCCCCAGCATTTT
cdr3_aa: CASSYSANQPQHF

d_call: NA
j_call: TRBJ1-1
v_call: TRBV27
cdr3_nt: TGTGCCAGCAGTTTAGGGCAGCACACTGAAGCTTTCTTT
cdr3_aa: CASSLGQHTEAFF

d_call: NA
j_call: TRBJ2-3
v_call: TRBV7-3
cdr3_nt: TGTGCCAGCAGCTTAATAAGCGGCGCAGATACGCAGTATTTT
cdr3_aa: CASSLISGADTQYF

d_call: NA
j_call: TRBJ2-7
v_call: TRBV19
cdr3_nt: TGTGCCAGTAAAGGACTCTACTACGAGCAGTACTTC
cdr3_aa: CASKGLYYEQYF

d_call: NA
j_call: TRBJ2-7
v_call: TRBV4-1
cdr3_nt: TGCGCCAGCAGCCACCCTAGCGATGCCTACGAGCAGTACTTC
cdr3_aa: CASSHPSDAYEQYF

d_call: TRBD2
j_call: TRBJ2-1
v_call: TRBV5-1
cdr3_nt: TGCGCCAGCACCCAGACCCTAGCGGGCGTAGTGAATGAGCAGTTCTTC
cdr3_aa: CASTQTLAGVVNEQFF

d_call: TRBD2
j_call: TRBJ2-1
v_call: TRBV9
cdr3_nt: TGTGCCAGCACCCTAGCGGGAGGAGGTAATGAGCAGTTCTTC
cdr3_aa: CASTLAGGGNEQFF

d_call: TRBD2
j_call: TRBJ2-7
v_call: TRBV13
cdr3_nt: TGTGCCAGCAGCTTAGGGGTTAGCGGGGACTACGAGCAGTACTTC
cdr3_aa: CASSLGVSGDYEQYF

d_call: TRBD2
j_call: TRBJ2-5
v_call: TRBV2
cdr3_nt: TGTGCCAGCAGCTCGGGACTAGATGGAAAGACCCAGTACTTC
cdr3_aa: CASSSGLDGKTQYF

d_call: NA
j_call: TRBJ1-2
v_call: TRBV25-1
cdr3_nt: TGTGCCAGCAGTGACCAACACGGAGCGGGGGGCGTCGGTAGCTACACCTTC
cdr3_aa: CASSDQHGAGGVGSYTF

d_call: TRBD2
j_call: TRBJ2-7
v_call: TRBV6-1
cdr3_nt: TGTGCCAGCAGTAGGGTAGCGGGAGGTCCGGGCGAGCAGTACTTC
cdr3_aa: CASSRVAGGPGEQYF

d_call: NA
j_call: TRBJ1-1
v_call: TRBV27
cdr3_nt: TGTGCCAGCAGTTTAAGGGGAACTCCTGAAGCTTTCTTT
cdr3_aa: CASSLRGTPEAFF

d_call: NA
j_call: TRBJ2-7
v_call: TRBV11-2
cdr3_nt: TGTGCCAGCAGCTTTTCCTTGAGCTCCTACGAGCAGTACTTC
cdr3_aa: CASSFSLSSYEQYF

d_call: NA
j_call: TRBJ2-1
v_call: TRBV6-1
cdr3_nt: TGTGCCAGCAGTGAGCTAGCGACGTACAATGAGCAGTTCTTC
cdr3_aa: CASSELATYNEQFF

d_call: NA
j_call: TRBJ1-2
v_call: TRBV4-2
cdr3_nt: TGTGCCAGCAGCCAAGTGACAGGCAACTATGGCTACACCTTC
cdr3_aa: CASSQVTGNYGYTF

d_call: NA
j_call: TRBJ1-4
v_call: TRBV5-1
cdr3_nt: TGCGCCAGCAGCTTGGGTCCATCAACTAATGAAAAACTGTTTTTT
cdr3_aa: CASSLGPSTNEKLFF

d_call: TRBD1
j_call: TRBJ2-2
v_call: TRBV19
cdr3_nt: TGTGCCAGTAGGCCCCTGGGGACAGGGACTCCCGGGGAGCTGTTTTTT
cdr3_aa: CASRPLGTGTPGELFF

d_call: NA
j_call: TRBJ2-1
v_call: TRBV9
cdr3_nt: TGTGCCAGCAGCGTAGTAGGGACACACGGCAATGAGCAGTTCTTC
cdr3_aa: CASSVVGTHGNEQFF

d_call: TRBD1
j_call: TRBJ1-2
v_call: TRBV6-6
cdr3_nt: TGTGCCAGCAGATGGACAGGCGATGGCTACACCTTC
cdr3_aa: CASRWTGDGYTF

d_call: TRBD2
j_call: TRBJ2-1
v_call: TRBV9
cdr3_nt: TGTGCCAGCAGCGCCTTTAGCGGGAGGGCCTACAATGAGCAGTTCTTC
cdr3_aa: CASSAFSGRAYNEQFF

d_call: NA
j_call: TRBJ1-1
v_call: TRBV10-3
cdr3_nt: TGTGCCGCCGGTCCTGCGAACACTGAAGCTTTCTTT
cdr3_aa: CAAGPANTEAFF

d_call: NA
j_call: TRBJ2-7
v_call: TRBV7-9
cdr3_nt: TGTGCCAGCAGCGGGGGGACAGTAACCTACGAGCAGTACTTC
cdr3_aa: CASSGGTVTYEQYF

d_call: TRBD2
j_call: TRBJ2-1
v_call: TRBV6-6
cdr3_nt: TGTGCCAGCAGTACTACTAGCGGAAACTACAATGAGCAGTTCTTC
cdr3_aa: CASSTTSGNYNEQFF

d_call: NA
j_call: TRBJ2-1
v_call: TRBV28
cdr3_nt: TGTGCCAGCAGTTCGAAGCGGATCGAGCAGTTCTTC
cdr3_aa: CASSSKRIEQFF